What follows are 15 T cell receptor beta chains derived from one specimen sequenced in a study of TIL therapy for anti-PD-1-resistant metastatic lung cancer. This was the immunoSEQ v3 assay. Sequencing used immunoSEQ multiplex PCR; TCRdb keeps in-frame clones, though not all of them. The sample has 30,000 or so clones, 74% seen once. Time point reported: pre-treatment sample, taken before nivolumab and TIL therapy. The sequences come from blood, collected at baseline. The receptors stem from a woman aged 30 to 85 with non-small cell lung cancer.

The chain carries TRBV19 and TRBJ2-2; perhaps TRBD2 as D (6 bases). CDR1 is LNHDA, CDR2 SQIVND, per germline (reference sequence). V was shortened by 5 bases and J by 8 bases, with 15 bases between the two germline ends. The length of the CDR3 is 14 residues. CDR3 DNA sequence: TGTGCCAGTAGTCGCGGGATTGGTGGTGGGGAGCTGTTTTTT. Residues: CASSRGIGGGELFF.

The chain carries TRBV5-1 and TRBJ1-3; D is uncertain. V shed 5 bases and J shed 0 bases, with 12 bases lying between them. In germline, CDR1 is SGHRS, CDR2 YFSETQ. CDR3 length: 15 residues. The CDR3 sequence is CASREALSSGNTIYF. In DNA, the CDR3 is TGCGCCAGCAGGGAAGCCCTAAGCTCTGGAAACACCATATATTTT.

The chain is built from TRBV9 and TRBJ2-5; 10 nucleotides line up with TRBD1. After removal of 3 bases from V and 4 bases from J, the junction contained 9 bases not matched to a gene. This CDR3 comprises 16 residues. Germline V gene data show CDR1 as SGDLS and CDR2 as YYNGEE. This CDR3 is CASSGGTGVRAETQYF. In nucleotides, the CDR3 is TGTGCCAGCAGCGGCGGGACAGGGGTTAGGGCAGAGACCCAGTACTTC.

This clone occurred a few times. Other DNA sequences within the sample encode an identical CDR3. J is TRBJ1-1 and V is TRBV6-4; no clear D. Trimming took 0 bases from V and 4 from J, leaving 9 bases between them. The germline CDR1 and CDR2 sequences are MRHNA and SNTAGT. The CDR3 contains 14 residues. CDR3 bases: TGTGCCAGCAGTGACTCGAGTTGGGGCACTGAAGCTTTCTTT. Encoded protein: CASSDSSWGTEAFF.

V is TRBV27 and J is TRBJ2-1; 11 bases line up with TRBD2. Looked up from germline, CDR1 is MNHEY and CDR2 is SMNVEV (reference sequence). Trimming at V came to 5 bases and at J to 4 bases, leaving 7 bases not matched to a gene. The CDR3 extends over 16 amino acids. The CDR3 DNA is TGTGCCAGCAGTGCCGACACTAGCGGGAGTTACAATGAGCAGTTCTTC. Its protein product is CASSADTSGSYNEQFF.

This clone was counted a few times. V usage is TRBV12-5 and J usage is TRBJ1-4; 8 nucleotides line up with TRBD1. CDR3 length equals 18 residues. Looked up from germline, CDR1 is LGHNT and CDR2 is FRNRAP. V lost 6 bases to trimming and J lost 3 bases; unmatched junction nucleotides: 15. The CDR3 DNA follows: TGTGCTAGTGGCAACCCCCCTGGACAGGGAGGTTCTAATGAAAAACTGTTTTTT. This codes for CASGNPPGQGGSNEKLFF. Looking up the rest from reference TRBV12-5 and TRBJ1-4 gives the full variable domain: DARVTQTPRHKVTEMGQEVTMRCQPILGHNTVFWYRQTMMQGLELLAYFRNRAPLDDSGMPKDRFSAEMPDATLATLKIQPSEPRDSAVYFCASGNPPGQGGSNEKLFFGSGTQLSVL.

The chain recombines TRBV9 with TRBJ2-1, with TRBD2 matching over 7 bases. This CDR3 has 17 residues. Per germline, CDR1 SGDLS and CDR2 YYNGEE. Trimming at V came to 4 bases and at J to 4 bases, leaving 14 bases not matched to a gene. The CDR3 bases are TGTGCCAGCAGCCTGAGAGACATTCGCGGGAGTTACAATGAGCAGTTCTTC. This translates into CASSLRDIRGSYNEQFF.

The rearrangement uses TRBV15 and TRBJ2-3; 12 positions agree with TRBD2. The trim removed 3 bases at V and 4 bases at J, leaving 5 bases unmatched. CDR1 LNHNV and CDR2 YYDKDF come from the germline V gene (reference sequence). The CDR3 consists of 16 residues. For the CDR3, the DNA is TGTGCCACCAGCAGCGATCTAGCGGGAGGGCCAGATACGCAGTATTTT. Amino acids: CATSSDLAGGPDTQYF.

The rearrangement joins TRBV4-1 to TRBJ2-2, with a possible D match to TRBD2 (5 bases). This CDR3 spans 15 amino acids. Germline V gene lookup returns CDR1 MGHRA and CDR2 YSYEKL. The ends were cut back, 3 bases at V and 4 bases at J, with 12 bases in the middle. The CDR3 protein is CASSQERTLTGELFF. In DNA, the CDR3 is TGCGCCAGCAGCCAGGAACGGACTCTCACCGGGGAGCTGTTTTTT.

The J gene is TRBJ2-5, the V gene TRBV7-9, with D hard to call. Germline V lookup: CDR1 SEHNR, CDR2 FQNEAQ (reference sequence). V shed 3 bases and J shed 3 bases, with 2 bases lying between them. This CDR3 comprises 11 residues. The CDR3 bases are TGTGCCAGCAGCTTTAAAGAGACCCAGTACTTC. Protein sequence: CASSFKETQYF.

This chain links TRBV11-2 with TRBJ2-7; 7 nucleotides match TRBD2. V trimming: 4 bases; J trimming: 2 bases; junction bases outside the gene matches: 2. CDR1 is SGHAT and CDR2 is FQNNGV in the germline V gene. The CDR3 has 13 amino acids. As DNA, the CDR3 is TGTGCCAGCAGCTACGGGACTACCTACGAGCAGTACTTC. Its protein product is CASSYGTTYEQYF.

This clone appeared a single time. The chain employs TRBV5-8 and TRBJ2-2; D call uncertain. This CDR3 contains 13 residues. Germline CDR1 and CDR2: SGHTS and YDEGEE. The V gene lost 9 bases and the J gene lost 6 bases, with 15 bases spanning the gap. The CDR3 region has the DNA TGTGCCACTTCTGACGGGTTCGCCGGGGAGCTGTTTTTT. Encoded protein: CATSDGFAGELFF.

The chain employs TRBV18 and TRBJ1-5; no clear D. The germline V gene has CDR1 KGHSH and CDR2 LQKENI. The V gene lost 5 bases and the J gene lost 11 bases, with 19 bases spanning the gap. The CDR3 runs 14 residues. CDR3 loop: CASSFAQRESAQHF. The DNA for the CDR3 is TGTGCCAGCTCATTCGCTCAGAGGGAATCAGCCCAGCATTTT.

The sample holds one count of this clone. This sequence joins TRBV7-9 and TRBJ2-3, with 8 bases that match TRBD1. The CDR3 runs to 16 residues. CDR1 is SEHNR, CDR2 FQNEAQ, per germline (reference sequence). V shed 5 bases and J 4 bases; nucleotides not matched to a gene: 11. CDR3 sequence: CASSTTTGEAPDTQYF. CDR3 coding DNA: TGTGCCAGCAGCACCACGACAGGGGAGGCCCCAGATACGCAGTATTTT.

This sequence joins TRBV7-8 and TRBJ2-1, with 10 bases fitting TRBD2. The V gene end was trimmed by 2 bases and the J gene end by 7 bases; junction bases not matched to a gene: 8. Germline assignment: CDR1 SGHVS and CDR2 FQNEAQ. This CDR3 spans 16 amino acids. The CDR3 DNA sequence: TGTGCCAGCAGCTTACGGCTAGCGGGAGTCTCAAATGAGCAGTTCTTC. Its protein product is CASSLRLAGVSNEQFF.